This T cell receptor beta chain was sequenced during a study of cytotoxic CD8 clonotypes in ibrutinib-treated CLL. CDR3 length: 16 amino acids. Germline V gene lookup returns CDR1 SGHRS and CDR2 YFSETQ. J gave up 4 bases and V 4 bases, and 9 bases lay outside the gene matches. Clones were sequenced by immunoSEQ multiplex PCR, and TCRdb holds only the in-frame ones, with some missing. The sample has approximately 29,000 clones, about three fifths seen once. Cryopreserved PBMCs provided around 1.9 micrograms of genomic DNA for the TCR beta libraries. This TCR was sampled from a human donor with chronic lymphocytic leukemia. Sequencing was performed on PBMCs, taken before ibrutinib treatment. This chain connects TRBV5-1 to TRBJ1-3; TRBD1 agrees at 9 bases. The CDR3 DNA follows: TGCGCCAGCAGCCCGACGATGGGACAGGGAGGAAACACCATATATTTT. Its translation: CASSPTMGQGGNTIYF. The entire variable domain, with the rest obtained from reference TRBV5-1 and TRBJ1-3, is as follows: KAGVTQTPRYLIKTRGQQVTLSCSPISGHRSVSWYQQTPGQGLQFLFEYFSETQRNKGNFPGRFSGRQFSNSRSEMNVSTLELGDSALYLCASSPTMGQGGNTIYFGEGSWLTVV.